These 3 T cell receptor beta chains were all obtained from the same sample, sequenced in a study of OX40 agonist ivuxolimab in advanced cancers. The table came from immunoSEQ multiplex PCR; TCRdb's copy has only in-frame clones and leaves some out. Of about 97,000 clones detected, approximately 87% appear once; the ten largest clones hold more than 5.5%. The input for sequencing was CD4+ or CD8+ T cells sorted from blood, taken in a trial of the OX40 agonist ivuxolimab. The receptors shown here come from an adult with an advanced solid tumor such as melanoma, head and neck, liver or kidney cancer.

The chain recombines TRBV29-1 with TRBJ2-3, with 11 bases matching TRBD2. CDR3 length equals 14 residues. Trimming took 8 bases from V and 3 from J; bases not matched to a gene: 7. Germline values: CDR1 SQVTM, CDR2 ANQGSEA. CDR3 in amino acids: CSSRLAGRTDTQYF. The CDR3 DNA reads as TGCAGCTCCCGACTAGCGGGAAGAACAGATACGCAGTATTTT.

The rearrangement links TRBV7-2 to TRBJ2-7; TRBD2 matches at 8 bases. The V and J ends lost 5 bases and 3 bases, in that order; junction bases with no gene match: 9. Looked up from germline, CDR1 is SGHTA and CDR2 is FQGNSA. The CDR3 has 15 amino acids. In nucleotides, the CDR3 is TGTGCCAGCAGCCCATACCCGGGAGGGCTCTACGAGCAGTACTTC. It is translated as CASSPYPGGLYEQYF.

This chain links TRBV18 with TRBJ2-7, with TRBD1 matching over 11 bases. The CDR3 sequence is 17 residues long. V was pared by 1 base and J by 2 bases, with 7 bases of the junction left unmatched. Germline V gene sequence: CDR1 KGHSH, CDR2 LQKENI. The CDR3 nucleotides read TGTGCCAGCTCACCACTTTACCGGGGACAGGGGGCCTACGAGCAGTACTTC. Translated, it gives CASSPLYRGQGAYEQYF. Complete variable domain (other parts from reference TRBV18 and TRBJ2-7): NAGVMQNPRHLVRRRGQEARLRCSPMKGHSHVYWYRQLPEEGLKFMVYLQKENIIDESGMPKERFSAEFPKEGPSILRIQQVVRGDSAAYFCASSPLYRGQGAYEQYFGPGTRLTVT.